These 28 T cell receptor beta chains were sequenced from one sample in a study of identical twins. TCRdb re-called the 5' RACE reads with MiXCR, one entry per CDR3 protein. The table lists around 530,000 distinct CDR3 sequences, roughly 15% of them singletons, with roughly 0.46% in the top ten. The sample also formed part of further work on yellow fever vaccine responses in identical twins.

Sequences were obtained from CD4+ T cells sorted from blood. The receptor set was obtained from a woman aged 18-35 years in good health.

V is TRBV9 and J is TRBJ1-6; weak D call: TRBD1 (6 bases). This CDR3 is built from 15 residues. CDR1 is SGDLS and CDR2 is YYNGEE in the germline V gene. Trimming took off 4 bases at V and 11 bases at J, with 19 bases between the two ends. Here the CDR3 reads CASSPREQGITPLHF. CDR3 DNA sequence: TGTGCCAGCAGCCCAAGAGAGCAGGGGATTACACCCCTCCACTTT.

This sequence joins TRBV18 and TRBJ2-7; a weak D match, TRBD2 (5 bases). V was clipped by 5 bases and J by 3 bases, with 11 bases between them. The length of the CDR3 is 13 residues. The germline V gene encodes CDR1 KGHSH and CDR2 LQKENI. CDR3 DNA sequence: TGTGCCAGCTCATCGCTTCGGGACTACGAGCAGTACGTC. Translating it yields CASSSLRDYEQYV.

The genes are TRBV5-1 and TRBJ2-7, with 9 bases fitting TRBD1. Germline CDR1 SGHRS, CDR2 YFSETQ. The V gene end was trimmed by 0 bases and the J gene end by 6 bases; junction bases not matched to a gene: 10. This CDR3 has 16 residues. CDR3 amino acids: CASSLGPDRGNFEQYF. CDR3 coding DNA: TGCGCCAGCAGCTTGGGCCCGGACAGGGGAAATTTCGAGCAGTACTTC.

V and J are TRBV20-1 and TRBJ1-2; D might be TRBD1 (6 bases). The CDR3 is made up of 12 amino acids. Germline CDR1 and CDR2: DFQATT and SNEGSKA (reference sequence). The CDR3 DNA reads TGCAGGTCAGGGGCGGTTAACTATGGCTACACCTTC. It is translated as CRSGAVNYGYTF.

The chain carries TRBV28 and TRBJ2-6; perhaps TRBD1 as D (6 bases). V lost 4 bases and J 2 bases, leaving 12 bases between the germline ends. This CDR3 is built from 16 residues. Germline CDR1 is MDHEN and CDR2 is SYDVKM. CDR3 amino acids: CASSYTYRAGANVLTF. The CDR3 nucleotides are TGTGCCAGCAGTTACACTTACAGGGCTGGGGCCAACGTCCTGACTTTC.

A few counts support this clonotype. The chain employs TRBV10-3 and TRBJ1-1; maybe TRBD1 (5 bases). V dropped 5 bases and J dropped 1 base, with 11 bases sitting between them. CDR1 is ENHRY, CDR2 SYGVKD, per germline. CDR3 length: 14 residues. The CDR3 region is CAISKRGENTEAFF. The CDR3 DNA sequence: TGTGCCATCAGTAAGAGGGGAGAGAACACTGAAGCTTTCTTT.

This clonotype occurred a few times. V gene TRBV20-1 combines with J gene TRBJ1-1; 8 bases align to TRBD1. Trimming took 2 bases from V and 5 from J; bases not matched to a gene: 10. Germline CDR1 reads DFQATT; CDR2 reads SNEGSKA (reference sequence). CDR3 length: 15 residues. The CDR3 sequence: CSARPTGGLRTEAFF. In nucleotides, the CDR3 is TGCAGTGCTAGACCCACAGGGGGGCTGAGGACTGAAGCTTTCTTT.

The sample holds a few counts of this clonotype. V and J are TRBV7-8 and TRBJ2-5; D is undetermined. This CDR3 is built from 17 residues. Germline V gene lookup returns CDR1 SGHVS and CDR2 FQNEAQ. V was cut by 5 bases and J by 2 bases, with 21 bases left in between. Here the CDR3 DNA reads TGTGCCAGCAGCCTCCGGGTTTTTAGTGGGCTGCAAGAGACCCAGTACTTC. This codes for CASSLRVFSGLQETQYF.

This clonotype has a count of ten or more. One end of the junction does not line up with germline, which may come from a read error. V usage is TRBV5-1 and J usage is TRBJ2-3; possible D gene TRBD1, 5 bases. Germline V gene lookup returns CDR1 SGHRS and CDR2 YFSETQ. The CDR3 length is 14 residues. CDR3 sequence (DNA): TGTGCCAGCAGTTTATTAGGGGGCACAGATACGCAGTATTTT. Translating gives CASSLLGGTDTQYF. The full variable domain, its missing parts supplied by reference TRBV5-1 and TRBJ2-3, is KAGVTQTPRYLIKTRGQQVTLSCSPISGHRSVSWYQQTPGQGLQFLFEYFSETQRNKGNFPGRFSGRQFSNSRSEMNVSTLELGDSALYLCASSLLGGTDTQYFGPGTRLTVL.

This clonotype appeared a few times. The chain joins TRBV10-3 to TRBJ2-7; TRBD2 might be the D (5 bases). The length of the CDR3 is 12 residues. Trimming removed 7 bases from V and 5 bases from J, with 12 bases in between. The V gene's germline CDR1 is ENHRY and CDR2 SYGVKD. CDR3 in amino acids: CAITTGSHEQYF. The CDR3 bases are TGTGCCATCACGACGGGAAGCCACGAGCAGTACTTC.

This clonotype was detected a few times. The V call is TRBV5-1, the J call TRBJ2-1, with 12 bases matching TRBD2. The CDR3 sequence is 16 residues long. V shed 3 bases and J 10 bases; nucleotides not matched to a gene: 11. Germline V gene sequence: CDR1 SGHRS, CDR2 YFSETQ. This CDR3 reads CASSSEGLAGFREQFF. The CDR3 bases are TGCGCCAGCAGCTCGGAGGGACTAGCGGGTTTTAGGGAGCAGTTCTTC. Supplemented by reference TRBV5-1 and TRBJ2-1, the full variable domain reads KAGVTQTPRYLIKTRGQQVTLSCSPISGHRSVSWYQQTPGQGLQFLFEYFSETQRNKGNFPGRFSGRQFSNSRSEMNVSTLELGDSALYLCASSSEGLAGFREQFFGPGTRLTVL.

This clonotype was recorded a few times. The chain employs TRBV9 and TRBJ2-1; TRBD2 matches 7 bases. The CDR3 covers 17 residues. Germline V lookup: CDR1 SGDLS, CDR2 YYNGEE. After removal of 3 bases from V and 4 bases from J, the junction contained 13 bases not matched to a gene. The CDR3 sequence is CASSGSSGGGKYNEQFF. DNA for the CDR3: TGTGCCAGCAGCGGATCTAGCGGTGGGGGGAAATACAATGAGCAGTTCTTC.

This clonotype was detected a few times. V and J are TRBV11-2 and TRBJ2-1; the D gene is possibly TRBD2 (6 bases). CDR1 is SGHAT and CDR2 is FQNNGV in the germline V gene. Trimming stripped 5 bases from V and 3 bases from J, with 17 bases between. The CDR3 sequence is 16 residues long. DNA for the CDR3: TGTGCCAGCAGCCCATTGGCGGGGTCTGACTACAATGAGCAGTTCTTC. It yields the protein CASSPLAGSDYNEQFF.

This clonotype was detected only a few times. This sequence may be a read error, since a much larger clone differs from it by one base. The V and J genes are TRBV6-6 and TRBJ2-7; TRBD1 matches 7 bases. The V segment lost 7 bases and the J segment 2 bases; nucleotides outside the gene matches: 5. Germline values: CDR1 MNHNY, CDR2 SVGAGI (reference sequence). This CDR3 has 13 residues. The CDR3 here is CASTSGQTYEQYF. CDR3 nucleotides: TGTGCCAGCACCTCGGGACAGACCTACGAGCAGTACTTC.

This sequence joins TRBV7-3 and TRBJ2-5, with 13 bases lining up with TRBD2. Germline V lookup: CDR1 SGHTA, CDR2 FQGTGA. The V gene end was trimmed by 5 bases and the J gene end by 5 bases; junction bases not matched to a gene: 11. The CDR3 contains 17 residues. This CDR3 reads CASSQPRTSGRLETQYF. CDR3 nucleotide sequence: TGTGCCAGCAGCCAACCCCGGACTAGCGGGAGACTGGAGACCCAGTACTTC.

Ten or more counts support this clonotype. The rearrangement links TRBV5-1 to TRBJ2-7; 7 positions agree with TRBD1. Germline V gene lookup returns CDR1 SGHRS and CDR2 YFSETQ. Trimming at V came to 2 bases and at J to 2 bases, leaving 7 bases not matched to a gene. The CDR3 totals 15 residues. The CDR3 nucleotides are TGCGCCAGCAGCTTAACGGACAGGAGCACCTACGAGCAGTACTTC. Translated, it gives CASSLTDRSTYEQYF.

CDR3 sequence (DNA): TGTGCCAGCCGGATGAAGGGAGGCGGGGAGCTGTTTTTT. Amino acids: CASRMKGGGELFF. The rearrangement uses TRBV3-1 and TRBJ2-2, with D perhaps matching TRBD2 (6 bases). The germline V gene encodes CDR1 LGHDT and CDR2 YNNKEL (reference sequence). Trimming stripped 8 bases from V and 7 bases from J, with 14 bases between. The CDR3 has 13 residues. Variable domain in full (rest from reference TRBV3-1 and TRBJ2-2): DTAVSQTPKYLVTQMGNDKSIKCEQNLGHDTMYWYKQDSKKFLKIMFSYNNKELIINETVPNRFSPKSPDKAHLNLHINSLELGDSAVYFCASRMKGGGELFFGEGSRLTVL.

The chain has TRBV5-5 and TRBJ2-2; TRBD1 agrees at 8 bases. Germline V lookup: CDR1 SGHKS, CDR2 YYEKEE (reference sequence). The length of the CDR3 is 15 residues. Losses at the gene ends were 1 base for V and 6 bases for J; bases not matched to a gene: 5. This CDR3 is CASSLLQGAPGELFF. The CDR3 nucleotides are TGTGCCAGCAGCTTGCTTCAGGGGGCTCCCGGGGAGCTGTTTTTT.

Many counts were recorded for this clonotype. V gene TRBV12-3 or TRBV12-4 combines with J gene TRBJ1-2; D possibly corresponds to TRBD1 (6 bases). The CDR3 totals 15 residues. Trimming took off 4 bases at V and 3 bases at J, with 15 bases between the two ends. The CDR3, as DNA: TGTGCCAGCAGTTCCACTCGGGACACGTACTATGGCTACACCTTC. This encodes CASSSTRDTYYGYTF.

The count of this clonotype is one. This chain joins TRBV11-2 and TRBJ2-5; no clear D gene. The CDR3 is made up of 11 amino acids. Deletions cut 6 bases from V and 12 bases from J, with 14 bases between. The germline gives CDR1 SGHAT, CDR2 FQNNGV. CDR3 amino acids: CASSSVGMEYF. The DNA of the CDR3 is TGTGCCAGCAGTTCCGTGGGGATGGAGTACTTC.

A single count supports this clonotype. J is TRBJ2-3 and V is TRBV7-9, with D unresolved. This CDR3 spans 12 amino acids. Germline V gene sequence: CDR1 SEHNR, CDR2 FQNEAQ (reference sequence). The V gene lost 5 bases and the J gene lost 4 bases, with 7 bases spanning the gap. CDR3 residues: CASSALSDTQYF. The CDR3 nucleotides read TGTGCCAGCAGCGCCCTTTCAGATACGCAGTATTTT.

The gene calls are TRBV5-6 and TRBJ2-5, with TRBD2 matching over 11 bases. Germline assignment: CDR1 SGHDT and CDR2 YYEEEE. The CDR3 is made up of 18 amino acids. After removal of 1 base from V and 0 bases from J, the junction contained 8 bases not matched to a gene. The CDR3, as DNA: TGTGCCAGCAGCTTGTCTAGCGGGGGGTCCCTTAACCAAGAGACCCAGTACTTC. Its protein product is CASSLSSGGSLNQETQYF. The full variable domain, rest sourced from reference TRBV5-6 and TRBJ2-5, is DAGVTQSPTHLIKTRGQQVTLRCSPKSGHDTVSWYQQALGQGPQFIFQYYEEEERQRGNFPDRFSGHQFPNYSSELNVNALLLGDSALYLCASSLSSGGSLNQETQYFGPGTRLLVL.

The chain recombines TRBV7-9 with TRBJ2-7; possibly TRBD1 or TRBD2 for D (5 bases each). CDR1 and CDR2 from the germline V gene are SEHNR and FQNEAQ (reference sequence). With 4 bases removed from V and 7 bases from J, the gap between germline ends came to 14 bases. The CDR3 spans 13 residues. The CDR3 loop is CASSSDGTLEQYF. DNA for the CDR3: TGTGCCAGCAGCTCCGACGGGACGTTGGAGCAGTACTTC.

This clonotype appeared many times. The V gene is TRBV5-8, the J gene TRBJ2-1, with D unclear. Germline V gene data show CDR1 as SGHTS and CDR2 as YDEGEE. This CDR3 is 12 amino acids long. Trimming left V 5 bases short and J 5 bases short, with 8 bases between. This CDR3 is CASRVGDNEQFF. The CDR3 nucleotides are TGTGCCAGCAGGGTCGGTGACAATGAGCAGTTCTTC.

The chain uses TRBV11-2 and TRBJ2-5; TRBD2 aligns across 14 bases. This CDR3 has 18 amino acids. The germline V gene has CDR1 SGHAT and CDR2 FQNNGV. Unmatched junction bases numbered 12, after V lost 5 bases and J lost 4 bases. CDR3 bases: TGTGCCAGCAGCGTAGGTGGACTAGCGGGAGGAAGACGAGAGACCCAGTACTTC. Translated, it gives CASSVGGLAGGRRETQYF.

The chain couples TRBV10-3 to TRBJ2-7; D is uncertain. The V end lost 3 bases, the J end lost 3 bases, and 15 bases lay between the germline ends. Germline V gene lookup returns CDR1 ENHRY and CDR2 SYGVKD. The CDR3 consists of 15 residues. The CDR3 loop is CAISELLGRNYEQYF. As DNA, the CDR3 is TGTGCCATCAGTGAATTACTTGGGCGGAACTACGAGCAGTACTTC.

This clonotype appeared a few times. V and J are TRBV5-1 and TRBJ2-3; D is perhaps TRBD2 (6 bases). The CDR3 runs to 15 residues. Germline V CDR1 and CDR2: SGHRS, YFSETQ. V was shortened by 0 bases and J by 5 bases, with 13 bases between the two germline ends. CDR3 protein: CASSLGGNSGDTQYF. As DNA, the CDR3 is TGCGCCAGCAGCTTGGGCGGGAATTCGGGAGATACGCAGTATTTT.

This clonotype showed up just a few times. J is TRBJ1-1 and V is TRBV7-9; 9 bases are shared with TRBD1. This CDR3 is built from 14 residues. The ends lost 4 bases at V and 4 bases at J; junction bases unmatched: 4. Germline V gives CDR1 SEHNR, CDR2 FQNEAQ (reference sequence). As DNA, the CDR3 is TGTGCCAGCAGCTCGCACAGGGGGCTCACTGAAGCTTTCTTT. Protein product: CASSSHRGLTEAFF.